This T cell receptor (beta chain) derives from a study of T cell repertoires in cytomegalovirus infection. Study-level background: Recently identified HLA-C-restricted CMV epitopes were among the peptides used. Indications came from public TCR beta signatures; they pointed to CMV infection and to a matching HLA type.

The germline CDR1 and CDR2 sequences are MNHEY and SMNVEV (reference sequence). This CDR3 comprises 19 residues. V was cut by 7 bases and J by 1 base, with 27 bases left in between. TCRdb re-called the reads through MiXCR, storing one row per CDR3 protein. The repertoire includes 830,000 or so distinct CDR3 sequences, about 30% of them detected once, and around 12% sits in the top ten. Study-wide results and limits: Summed frequency of public TCR beta families distinguished CMV carriers with the relevant HLA. The study found HLA-C-restricted CMV-specific TCR beta clonotypes dominating the ex vivo response.

The table lists this clonotype with a few counts. No antigen is known for it. The chain couples TRBV27 to TRBJ2-3, with a tentative D call TRBD2 (7 bases). This material consisted of cultured CD8+ T cells from PBMCs, taken from culture after CMV antigen stimulation. The sequence was obtained from a human donor in good health (CMV status not recorded). Some clones in this sample may be carry-over from other donors' samples. CDR3 coding DNA: TGTGCCAGCACCGACGGAGGGGGGGCCCTCTTAATAGGCACAGATACGCAGTATTTT. Translation gives CASTDGGGALLIGTDTQYF.